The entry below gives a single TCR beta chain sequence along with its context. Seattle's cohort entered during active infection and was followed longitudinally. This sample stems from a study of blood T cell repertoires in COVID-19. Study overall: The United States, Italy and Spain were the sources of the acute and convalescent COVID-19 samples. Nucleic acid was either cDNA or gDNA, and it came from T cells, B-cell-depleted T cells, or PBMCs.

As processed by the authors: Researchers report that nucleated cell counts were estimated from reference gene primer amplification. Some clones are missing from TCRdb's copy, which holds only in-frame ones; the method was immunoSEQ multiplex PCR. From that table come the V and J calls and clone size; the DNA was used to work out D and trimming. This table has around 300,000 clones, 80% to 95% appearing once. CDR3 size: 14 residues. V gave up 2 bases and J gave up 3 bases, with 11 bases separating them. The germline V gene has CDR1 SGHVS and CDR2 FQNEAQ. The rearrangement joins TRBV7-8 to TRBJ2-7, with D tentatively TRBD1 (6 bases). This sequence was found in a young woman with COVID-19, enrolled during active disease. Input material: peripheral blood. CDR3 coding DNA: TGTGCCAGCAGCTTACAATTGACAGGCTACGAGCAGTACTTC. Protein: CASSLQLTGYEQYF.